This record covers a single T cell receptor beta chain. This clonotype was seen more than once but under ten times. Its antigen is not yet known. No much larger clone exists at a distance of one base, and base qualities are not known. The sample's time point label, in plain terms: patch test 3, about 24 weeks after DPC sensitization. Interpreted using the paper, the treatment or condition label stands for: therapeutic diphenylcyclopropenone sensitization with weekly scalp DPC. At each patch-test visit, blood was drawn before the patch test was applied. Patients were eligible if aged 18 to 70, diagnosed with alopecia and judged suitable for DPC therapy, and pregnant patients were excluded. Total RNA was extracted from unfractionated whole blood that had been collected in Tempus Blood RNA tubes. The data stem from a study of human T cells and chemical hapten exposure (dated by TCRdb to about 2021). Concerning the study at large: For sensitization, 2% DPC in acetone was applied to a roughly 2 cm by roughly 2 cm area of upper inner arm skin. Nearly 30 alopecia patients gave blood for TCR sequencing at one to four time points (pre-sensitization, 2, 6 and 24 weeks). Libraries were pooled for sequencing, and per-sample TCR yields varied mainly because of small differences in library volumes within the pool. Patients additionally received weekly therapeutic DPC doses to the scalp throughout the roughly 26-week study period. Patch testing was performed on the upper back with Finn chambers containing 0.01% DPC, and the patch tests were scored after 6 days according to International Contact Dermatitis Research Group standards. Peripheral blood TCR repertoire changes were tracked in vivo in alopecia patients during primary and secondary sensitization to the hapten diphenylcyclopropenone (DPC). The mostly female patient cohort included alopecia areata with under or over 50% scalp involvement, alopecia totalis and alopecia universalis. Blood samples were taken from patients before sensitization (week 0) and then at 2, 6 and about 24 weeks after DPC sensitization. Points the paper makes about the study in general: The number of PT1 expanded TCRs positively correlated with patch test score, significant at thresholds 8, 16 and 32 but not 4. Expanded TCRs formed significantly more large CDR3 similarity clusters than pre-sensitization or healthy control sets, consistent with antigen-driven responses. Because all patients had alopecia, a presumed autoimmune disease, the immune response of the patients might differ from that of healthy individuals. No change with DPC sensitization was found in the number of TCRs above 1 in 1000 frequency, and no evidence of global repertoire structure alterations was found. Repeated subsampling changed both the strength of the expansion versus patch-test correlation and the threshold at which that correlation became significant.

The method behind the library was RACE. The listed sequencing device is NextSeq 500. During library preparation, unique molecular identifiers were attached to individual cDNA molecules so that TCRs could be counted quantitatively and reproducibly. For every blood RNA sample, sequencing covered both the TCR alpha and TCR beta chains. For the original study's pipeline: Samples had a median of roughly 91,000 TCRs, with a range from about 23,224 to 750,000. V, J and CDR3 annotation of the TCR reads was performed with the Decombinator software suite. Every sample was subsampled to the same number of TCRs (28,000) for the PS versus PT1 abundance plots. TCRs were defined as expanded if absent before sensitization and observed at least eight times at the 2-week time point. The public reads were reprocessed in TCRdb via fastp at Q25 and MiXCR, keeping in-frame beta chains. Rows merge per CDR3 protein into single entries with the most common DNA and genes. The V and J calls follow TCRdb's processing rather than the paper's. This sample has just over 95,000 distinct CDR3 sequences in its table, and roughly 27% of those were observed once. The ten most abundant clones make up 10% of the sample.

Taken from cysteine to phenylalanine, the CDR3 has 15 residues. The read is trimmed to its CDR3 DNA, 45 bases read in frame from base 1. CDR1 and CDR2 are read off the germline V gene as SGHTA and FQGNSA. Ends trimmed: V by 5 bases, J by 8 bases; bases unmatched to a gene: 6. The material sequenced was whole blood, taken in connection with sensitization to the hapten diphenylcyclopropenone (DPC). This TCR was recovered from a man in his forties with alopecia areata. Some clones in this sample may be carry-over from other donors' samples. The V gene is TRBV7-2 and the J gene is TRBJ2-1; 13 bases in the middle match TRBD2. The CDR3 has the sequence CASSQLAGGPDEQFF. The DNA sequence is given as TGTGCCAGCAGCCAACTAGCGGGAGGGCCGGATGAGCAGTTCTTC.